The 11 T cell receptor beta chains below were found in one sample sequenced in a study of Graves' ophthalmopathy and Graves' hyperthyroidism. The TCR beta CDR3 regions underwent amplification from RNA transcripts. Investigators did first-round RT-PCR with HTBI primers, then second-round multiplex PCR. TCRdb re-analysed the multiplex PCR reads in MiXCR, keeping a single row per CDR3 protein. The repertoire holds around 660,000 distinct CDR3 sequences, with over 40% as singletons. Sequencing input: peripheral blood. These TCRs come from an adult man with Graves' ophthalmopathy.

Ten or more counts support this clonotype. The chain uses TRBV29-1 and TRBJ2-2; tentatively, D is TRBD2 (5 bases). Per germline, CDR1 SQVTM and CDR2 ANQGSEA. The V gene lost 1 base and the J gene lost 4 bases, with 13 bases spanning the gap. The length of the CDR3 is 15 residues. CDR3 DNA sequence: TGCAGCGTTGAAGTCGGGGTGGAGGCCACCGGGGAGCTGTTTTTT. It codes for CSVEVGVEATGELFF.

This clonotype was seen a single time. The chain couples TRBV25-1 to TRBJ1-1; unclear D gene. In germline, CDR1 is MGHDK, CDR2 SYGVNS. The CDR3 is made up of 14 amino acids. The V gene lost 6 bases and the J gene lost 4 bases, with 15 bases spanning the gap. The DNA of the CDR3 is TGTGCCAGCAGCGTTAAGGGAGTCCCCACTGAAGCTTTCTTT. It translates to CASSVKGVPTEAFF.

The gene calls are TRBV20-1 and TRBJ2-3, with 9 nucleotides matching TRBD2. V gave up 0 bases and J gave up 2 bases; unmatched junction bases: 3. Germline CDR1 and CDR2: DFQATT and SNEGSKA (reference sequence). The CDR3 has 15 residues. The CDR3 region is CSAREAGGFTDTQYF. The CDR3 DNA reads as TGCAGTGCTAGAGAAGCGGGAGGTTTCACAGATACGCAGTATTTT.

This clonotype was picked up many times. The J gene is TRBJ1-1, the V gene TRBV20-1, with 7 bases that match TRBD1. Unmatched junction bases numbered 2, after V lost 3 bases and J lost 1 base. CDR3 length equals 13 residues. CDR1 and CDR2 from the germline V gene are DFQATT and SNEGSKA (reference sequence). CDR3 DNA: TGCAGTGCTAGTCGACAGGGGAACACTGAAGCTTTCTTT. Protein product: CSASRQGNTEAFF.

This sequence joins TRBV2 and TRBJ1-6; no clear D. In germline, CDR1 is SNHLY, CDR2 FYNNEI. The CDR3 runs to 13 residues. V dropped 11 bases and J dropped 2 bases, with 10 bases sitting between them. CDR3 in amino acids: CAGMAAYNSPLHF. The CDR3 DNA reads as TGTGCCGGGATGGCAGCCTATAATTCACCCCTCCACTTT.

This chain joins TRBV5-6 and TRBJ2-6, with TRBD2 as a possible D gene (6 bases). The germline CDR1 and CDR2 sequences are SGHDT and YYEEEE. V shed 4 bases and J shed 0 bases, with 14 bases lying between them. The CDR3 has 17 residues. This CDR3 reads CASSETRLYSGANVLTF. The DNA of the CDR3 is TGTGCCAGCAGCGAGACTAGACTATACTCTGGGGCCAACGTCCTGACTTTC.

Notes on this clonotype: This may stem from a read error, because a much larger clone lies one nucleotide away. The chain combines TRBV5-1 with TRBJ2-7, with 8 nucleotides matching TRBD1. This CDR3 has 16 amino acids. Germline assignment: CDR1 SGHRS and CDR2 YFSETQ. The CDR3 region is CASSLAGQATTYEQCF. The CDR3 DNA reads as TGCGCCAGCAGCTTGGCGGGACAGGCGACGACCTACGAGCAGTGCTTC.

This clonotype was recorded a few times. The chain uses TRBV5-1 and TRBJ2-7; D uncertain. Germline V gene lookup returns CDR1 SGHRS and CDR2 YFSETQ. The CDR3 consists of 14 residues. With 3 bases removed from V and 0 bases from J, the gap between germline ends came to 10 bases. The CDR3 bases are TGCGCCAGCAGCTCTAGACGGAGCTCCTACGAGCAGTACTTC. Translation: CASSSRRSSYEQYF.

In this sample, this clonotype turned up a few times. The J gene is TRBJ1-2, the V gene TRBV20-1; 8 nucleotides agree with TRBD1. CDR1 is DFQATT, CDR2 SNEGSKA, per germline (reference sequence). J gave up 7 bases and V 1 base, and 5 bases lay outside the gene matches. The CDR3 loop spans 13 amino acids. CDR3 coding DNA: TGCAGTGCTAGAGGCCGGACAGGGAGTGGCTACACCTTC. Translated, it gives CSARGRTGSGYTF.

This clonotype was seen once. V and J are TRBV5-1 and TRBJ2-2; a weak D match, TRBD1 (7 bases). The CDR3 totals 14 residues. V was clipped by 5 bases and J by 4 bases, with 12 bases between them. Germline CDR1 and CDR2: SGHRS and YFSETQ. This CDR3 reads CASRGTAGTGELFF. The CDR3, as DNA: TGCGCCAGCAGGGGGACAGCGGGCACCGGGGAGCTGTTTTTT.

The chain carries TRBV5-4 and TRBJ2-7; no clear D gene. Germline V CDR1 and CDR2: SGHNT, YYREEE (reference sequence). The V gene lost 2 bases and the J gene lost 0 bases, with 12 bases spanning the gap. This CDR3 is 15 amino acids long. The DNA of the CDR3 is TGTGCCAGCAGCTTTCGTAGCTTCAACTCCTACGAGCAGTACTTC. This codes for CASSFRSFNSYEQYF.